The 5 T cell receptor beta chains below were found in one sample sequenced in a study of graft-versus-host responses after intestinal transplantation. TCRdb keeps only in-frame clones here, not all; method: immunoSEQ multiplex PCR. The sample has about 85,000 clones, around 93% seen once. For these receptors, no antigen is known. This material consisted of unstimulated CD8+ T cells sorted from spleen or lymph node cells, taken before transplant. These receptors were taken from a human donor who was the organ donor for an intestinal transplant.

The chain employs TRBV5-4 and TRBJ2-7, with D tentatively TRBD1 or TRBD2 (5 bases each). V was pared by 3 bases and J by 5 bases, with 9 bases between. CDR1 SGHNT and CDR2 YYREEE come from the germline V gene (reference sequence). The CDR3 covers 12 residues. CDR3 sequence reads: CASSSRGNEQYF. CDR3 nucleotide sequence: TGTGCCAGCAGCTCGAGGGGAAACGAGCAGTACTTC.

For the CDR3, the DNA is TGTGCCAGCAAAAAAGCAGGGGACAGGACCTACGAGCAGTACTTC. It translates to CASKKAGDRTYEQYF. The chain employs TRBV6-1 and TRBJ2-7, with 8 bases matching TRBD1. The V segment lost 7 bases and the J segment 2 bases; nucleotides outside the gene matches: 10. Germline V lookup: CDR1 MNHNS, CDR2 SASEGT. This CDR3 spans 15 amino acids.

The V and J genes are TRBV30 and TRBJ2-3; 8 bases align to TRBD2. The CDR3 totals 14 residues. Germline CDR1 GTSNPN, CDR2 SVGIG (reference sequence). Losses at the gene ends were 3 bases for V and 4 bases for J; bases not matched to a gene: 6. CDR3 DNA sequence: TGTGCCTGGAGCGGGACTAGTCTATCAGATACGCAGTATTTT. Its protein product is CAWSGTSLSDTQYF.

This rearrangement joins TRBV5-1 to TRBJ1-1; D remains unclear. CDR3 length: 13 residues. Germline assignment: CDR1 SGHRS and CDR2 YFSETQ. The germline V and J ends were trimmed by 4 bases and 5 bases, with 12 bases remaining between them. CDR3 protein: CASSRRAATEAFF. The CDR3 nucleotides are TGCGCCAGCAGCAGAAGGGCGGCAACTGAAGCTTTCTTT.

The chain uses TRBV6-6 and TRBJ2-3, with TRBD2 identical over 9 bases. Germline V CDR1 and CDR2: MNHNY, SVGAGI (reference sequence). V trimming: 6 bases; J trimming: 1 base; junction bases outside the gene matches: 8. CDR3 length: 16 residues. CDR3 amino acids: CASSPIAGEGTDTQYF. CDR3 sequence (DNA): TGTGCCAGCAGCCCAATAGCGGGGGAGGGCACAGATACGCAGTATTTT.